This T cell receptor beta chain was identified during a study of blood T cell repertoires in COVID-19. At the level of the study: Specimens from acute and convalescent COVID-19 originated in the United States, Italy and Spain. From T cells, B-cell-depleted T cells, or PBMCs came the material, which was cDNA or gDNA.

Some clones are missing from TCRdb's copy, which holds only in-frame ones; the method was immunoSEQ multiplex PCR. The sample lists 400,000 or so clones, approximately 89% occurring once. This CDR3 has 17 amino acids. The V segment lost 3 bases and the J segment 2 bases; nucleotides outside the gene matches: 8. CDR1 is LGHDT, CDR2 YNNKEL, per germline (reference sequence). The chain combines TRBV3-1 (or the pseudogene TRBV3-2) with TRBJ1-3; the match to TRBD1 covers 9 bases. This TCR was sampled from a woman aged 40 to 49 with COVID-19, enrolled during active disease. Sequencing was performed on peripheral blood. The CDR3 is CASSHSLRTGAGNTIYF. The CDR3 DNA sequence: TGTGCCAGCAGCCATAGCCTCCGGACAGGGGCTGGAAACACCATATATTTT.